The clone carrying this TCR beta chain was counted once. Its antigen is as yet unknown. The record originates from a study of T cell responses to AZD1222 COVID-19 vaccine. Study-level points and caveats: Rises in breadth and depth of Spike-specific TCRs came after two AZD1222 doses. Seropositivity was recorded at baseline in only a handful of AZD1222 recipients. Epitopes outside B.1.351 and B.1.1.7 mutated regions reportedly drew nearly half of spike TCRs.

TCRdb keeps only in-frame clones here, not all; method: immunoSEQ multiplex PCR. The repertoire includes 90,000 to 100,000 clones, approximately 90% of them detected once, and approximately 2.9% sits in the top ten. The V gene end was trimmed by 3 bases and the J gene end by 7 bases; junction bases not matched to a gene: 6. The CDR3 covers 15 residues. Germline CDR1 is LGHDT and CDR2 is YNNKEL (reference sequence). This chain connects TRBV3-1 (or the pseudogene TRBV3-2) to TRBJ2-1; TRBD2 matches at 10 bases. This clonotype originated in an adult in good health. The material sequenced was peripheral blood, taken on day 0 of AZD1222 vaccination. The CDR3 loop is CASSQGLALTNEQFF. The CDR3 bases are TGTGCCAGCAGCCAGGGACTAGCGCTAACAAATGAGCAGTTCTTC.